The next 21 T cell receptor beta chains were all read from a single sample in a study of control samples from healthy donors and cancer patients. Data came from immunoSEQ multiplex PCR; TCRdb stores just in-frame clones and leaves some out. The sample shows 200,000 to 250,000 clones, over 90% of them seen only once. Sequenced material: blood. The receptors stem from a man in his forties or fifties in good health.

V is TRBV6-5 and J is TRBJ2-3; D might be TRBD2 (5 bases). Trimming took off 4 bases at V and 7 bases at J, with 6 bases between the two ends. The CDR3 has 11 residues. Germline V gives CDR1 MNHEY, CDR2 SVGAGI. CDR3 nucleotides: TGTGCCAGCAGTTCGGGGTATACGCAGTATTTT. As protein: CASSSGYTQYF.

Comment on this clone: In the same sample, other DNA sequences code for this CDR3. The rearrangement uses TRBV12-3 or TRBV12-4 and TRBJ2-1; possible D gene TRBD1, 6 bases. Trimming cost V 6 bases and J 10 bases, with 13 bases left between them. This CDR3 spans 12 amino acids. CDR3 sequence: CASSLTGGEQFF. In nucleotides, the CDR3 is TGTGCCAGCAGCCTTACTGGGGGCGAGCAGTTCTTC.

In its sample, this clone was seen once. The chain employs TRBV6-2 or TRBV6-3 and TRBJ2-7, with 9 bases identical to TRBD1. The V segment lost 6 bases and the J segment 3 bases; nucleotides outside the gene matches: 12. From germline, CDR1 is MNHEY and CDR2 SVGEGT. The CDR3 contains 16 residues. CDR3 loop: CASSPRDRAVRYEQYF. As DNA, the CDR3 is TGTGCCAGCAGCCCCAGGGACAGGGCTGTCCGCTACGAGCAGTACTTC.

V is TRBV7-2 and J is TRBJ2-7, with 9 bases matching TRBD1. Germline assignment: CDR1 SGHTA and CDR2 FQGNSA. The CDR3 is 13 amino acids. The V segment lost 3 bases and the J segment 9 bases; nucleotides outside the gene matches: 6. CDR3 sequence reads: CASSFGTGYGQYF. The CDR3 DNA follows: TGTGCCAGCAGCTTCGGGACAGGGTATGGGCAGTACTTC.

The chain employs TRBV19 and TRBJ1-3; D is ambiguous. CDR1 and CDR2 from the germline V gene are LNHDA and SQIVND (reference sequence). V gave up 4 bases and J gave up 0 bases, with 10 bases separating them. The CDR3 has 15 amino acids. The chain's CDR3 is CASSTQRDSGNTIYF. The CDR3, as DNA: TGTGCCAGTAGTACCCAGAGGGACTCTGGAAACACCATATATTTT.

The chain combines TRBV10-3 with TRBJ2-7, with 7 nucleotides matching TRBD2. Trimming removed 0 bases from V and 1 base from J; junction bases left unmatched: 0. CDR1 ENHRY and CDR2 SYGVKD come from the germline V gene. The CDR3 contains 14 residues. The CDR3 region has the DNA TGTGCCATCAGTGAGTCGGGGGGGTCCTACGAGCAGTACTTC. Encoded protein: CAISESGGSYEQYF.

The chain couples TRBV7-9 to TRBJ2-5; no firm D call. CDR3 length: 12 residues. The V gene's germline CDR1 is SEHNR and CDR2 FQNEAQ (reference sequence). V lost 3 bases to trimming and J lost 5 bases, with 7 bases between them. CDR3: CASSFGWETQYF. The DNA for the CDR3 is TGTGCCAGCAGCTTCGGTTGGGAGACCCAGTACTTC.

This clone was seen a single time. The rearrangement joins TRBV7-9 to TRBJ1-6; weak D call: TRBD1 (6 bases). The germline CDR1 and CDR2 sequences are SEHNR and FQNEAQ (reference sequence). The CDR3 is made up of 14 amino acids. Trimming took off 6 bases at V and 6 bases at J, with 12 bases between the two ends. This chain's CDR3 is CASSHRDRNSPLHF. CDR3 in DNA: TGTGCCAGCAGTCACAGGGATCGTAATTCACCCCTCCACTTT.

The gene calls are TRBV18 and TRBJ2-3; D gene unclear. Germline-derived CDR1 and CDR2 are KGHSH and LQKENI. The CDR3 totals 11 residues. Trimming shortened V by 4 bases and J by 9 bases, and 8 bases separated the two germline ends. CDR3 sequence: CASSLAETQYF. In DNA form, the CDR3 reads TGTGCCAGCTCACTCGCTGAAACGCAGTATTTT. Combining the CDR3 with reference TRBV18 and TRBJ2-3 gives the whole variable domain NAGVMQNPRHLVRRRGQEARLRCSPMKGHSHVYWYRQLPEEGLKFMVYLQKENIIDESGMPKERFSAEFPKEGPSILRIQQVVRGDSAAYFCASSLAETQYFGPGTRLTVL.

This clone was seen just once. The chain has TRBV10-3 and TRBJ2-3; possibly TRBD1 for D (6 bases). The CDR3 length is 13 residues. The V end was cut by 8 bases, the J end by 0 bases, with 9 bases between. Germline CDR1 reads ENHRY; CDR2 reads SYGVKD. The CDR3 DNA follows: TGTGCCATCGCGCAGGGGAGCACAGATACGCAGTATTTT. Residues: CAIAQGSTDTQYF.

The chain is built from TRBV4-1 and TRBJ1-2, with a tentative D call TRBD1 (5 bases). CDR3 length: 15 residues. Looked up from germline, CDR1 is MGHRA and CDR2 is YSYEKL. The V end was cut by 0 bases, the J end by 4 bases, with 12 bases between. CDR3 in amino acids: CASSQEGDGGYGYTF. The CDR3 DNA reads as TGCGCCAGCAGCCAAGAAGGGGACGGCGGCTATGGCTACACCTTC.

The rearrangement joins TRBV14 to TRBJ1-1; D is perhaps TRBD1 (6 bases). Trimming pared 0 bases from V and 5 bases from J, leaving 10 bases between. This CDR3 region has 14 residues. Per the germline V gene, CDR1 is SGHDN and CDR2 is FVKESK. The DNA for the CDR3 is TGTGCCAGCAGCCAAGATTACAGGGATACTGAAGCTTTCTTT. Amino acids: CASSQDYRDTEAFF.

The chain carries TRBV12-3 or TRBV12-4 and TRBJ1-4; tentative D call: TRBD1 (5 bases). Trimming cost V 8 bases and J 6 bases, with 10 bases left between them. The CDR3 is made up of 12 amino acids. As DNA, the CDR3 is TGTGCCAGCTGCCGAGGGGATGAAAAACTGTTTTTT. It yields the protein CASCRGDEKLFF.

The V call is TRBV6-6, the J call TRBJ2-3; D is unclear. Germline V gives CDR1 MNHNY, CDR2 SVGAGI (reference sequence). This CDR3 comprises 15 residues. The V end was cut by 2 bases, the J end by 1 base, with 10 bases between. Here the CDR3 reads CASSYPIYGTDTQYF. The CDR3 DNA sequence: TGTGCCAGCAGTTACCCGATCTACGGCACAGATACGCAGTATTTT.

The chain couples TRBV11-2 to TRBJ2-1; D possibly corresponds to TRBD2 (7 bases). V was pared by 5 bases and J by 8 bases, with 22 bases between. Germline-derived CDR1 and CDR2 are SGHAT and FQNNGV. CDR3 length: 16 amino acids. The CDR3, as DNA: TGTGCCAGCAGCCTGCAGCGGGGACATCGGGGGGATGAGCAGTTCTTC. Translating it yields CASSLQRGHRGDEQFF.

CDR3 sequence: CASSERGAVYNEQFF. Written as DNA, the CDR3 is TGTGCCAGCAGCGAGCGGGGGGCAGTCTACAATGAGCAGTTCTTC. This chain links TRBV11-3 with TRBJ2-1; 9 nucleotides agree with TRBD2. J was trimmed by 3 bases and V by 5 bases; bases with no gene match: 5. There are 15 residues in the CDR3. Germline V gives CDR1 SGHNT, CDR2 YENEEA. The complete variable domain, with remaining parts taken from reference TRBV11-3 and TRBJ2-1, reads EAGVVQSPRYKIIEKKQPVAFWCNPISGHNTLYWYLQNLGQGPELLIRYENEEAVDDSQLPKDRFSAERLKGVDSTLKIQPAELGDSAVYLCASSERGAVYNEQFFGPGTRLTVL.

The chain has TRBV29-1 and TRBJ1-2; D unresolved. This CDR3 is built from 12 residues. V was clipped by 3 bases and J by 1 base, with 6 bases between them. CDR1 and CDR2 from the germline V gene are SQVTM and ANQGSEA. The chain's CDR3 is CSVEGLNYGYTF. CDR3 nucleotide sequence: TGCAGCGTTGAGGGCCTTAACTATGGCTACACCTTC.

The CDR3 region has the DNA TGTGCCACCAGTGATGGGCTAGCGGGGGGGCAAGATGAGCAGTTCTTC. It is translated as CATSDGLAGGQDEQFF. J is TRBJ2-1 and V is TRBV24-1, with 12 bases that match TRBD2. Per germline, CDR1 KGHDR and CDR2 SFDVKD. Trimming at V came to 3 bases and at J to 8 bases, leaving 7 bases not matched to a gene. This CDR3 has 16 amino acids.

The chain has TRBV7-2 and TRBJ1-3; TRBD1 might be the D (5 bases). The CDR3 is made up of 15 amino acids. The V gene lost 8 bases and the J gene lost 0 bases, with 14 bases spanning the gap. The V gene's germline CDR1 is SGHTA and CDR2 FQGNSA. The CDR3 reads CASLWGTASGNTIYF. As DNA, the CDR3 is TGTGCCAGCTTATGGGGGACGGCCTCTGGAAACACCATATATTTT.

The chain has TRBV7-2 and TRBJ2-3; D uncertain. The germline V gene encodes CDR1 SGHTA and CDR2 FQGNSA. V dropped 5 bases and J dropped 4 bases, with 7 bases sitting between them. CDR3 length: 12 amino acids. CDR3 in DNA: TGTGCCAGCAGCCCTGGATCAGATACGCAGTATTTT. Its translation is CASSPGSDTQYF. Using reference TRBV7-2 and TRBJ2-3 for the parts outside the CDR3, the full variable domain is GAGVSQSPSNKVTEKGKDVELRCDPISGHTALYWYRQSLGQGLEFLIYFQGNSAPDKSGLPSDRFSAERTGGSVSTLTIQRTQQEDSAVYLCASSPGSDTQYFGPGTRLTVL.

The chain is built from TRBV7-8 and TRBJ2-7; TRBD1 aligns across 10 bases. The CDR3 totals 18 residues. The V gene's germline CDR1 is SGHVS and CDR2 FQNEAQ. V trimming: 0 bases; J trimming: 2 bases; junction bases outside the gene matches: 10. As DNA, the CDR3 is TGTGCCAGCAGCTTAGCGGGGACAGGGGAACGGGAGGCCTACGAGCAGTACTTC. This sequence encodes CASSLAGTGEREAYEQYF.